The following is a T cell receptor beta chain sequence with its context. This entry comes from a study of blood T cell repertoires in COVID-19. The CDR3 runs to 18 residues. V lost 1 base and J lost 7; bases outside the gene matches: 15. CDR1 is LGHNA, CDR2 YNFKEQ, per germline. Method: immunoSEQ multiplex PCR; TCRdb's copy keeps in-frame clones and lacks some. The table shows 150,000 or so clones, with 70% to 80% occurring only once. Sequenced sample: peripheral blood. The J gene is TRBJ2-1, the V gene TRBV4-2; 8 nucleotides line up with TRBD2. The sequence was obtained from a woman in her 70s with COVID-19, enrolled during active disease. CDR3 sequence: CASSQGVPRTSPANEQFF. The CDR3 nucleotides read TGTGCCAGCAGCCAAGGGGTACCGAGGACTAGCCCGGCGAATGAGCAGTTCTTC.